This T cell receptor beta chain is from a study of metastatic and nonmetastatic thyroid tumors. On the study more broadly: Malignant thyroid and benign thyroid patients provided blood and tumor or nodule tissue whose repertoires were compared. Overall study findings and caveats: Reported TCR beta diversity, measured in blood and tumor, was significantly higher for malignant thyroid tumors than for benign nodules.

There are 12 residues in the CDR3. Germline-derived CDR1 and CDR2 are GTSNPN and SVGIG (reference sequence). V was cut by 2 bases and J by 10 bases, with 14 bases left in between. Authors' data handling: The study took CDR3 differences across clinicopathological groups and made a distant-metastasis classifier for papillary thyroid cancer from them. MiXCR was used by TCRdb to re-call the PCR reads. TCRdb's processing, not the authors', yielded these V and J calls. The repertoire holds tens of thousands of clones, 17% seen once, with approximately 5.6% in the top ten. Each patient went into thyroid surgery without having received any treatment. This clone has a handful of counts. Its antigen is unknown.

The sequence was collected from a male donor with papillary thyroid cancer or a benign thyroid nodule (not recorded which). Some clones in this sample may be carry-over from other donors' samples. The source material was blood. V gene TRBV30 combines with J gene TRBJ1-2, with TRBD1 as a possible D gene (6 bases). CDR3: CAWSPGTYFYTF. The DNA of the CDR3 is TGTGCCTGGAGTCCTGGGACATACTTCTACACCTTC.